This T cell receptor (beta chain) was identified in a study of OX40 agonist ivuxolimab in advanced cancers. Produced via immunoSEQ multiplex PCR; TCRdb's table is partial and in-frame only. This sample yields some 86,000 clones, of which around 94% are seen a single time; over 8.5% belongs to the top ten. The V and J ends lost 6 bases and 2 bases, in that order; junction bases with no gene match: 9. The CDR3 length is 16 residues. Germline V gives CDR1 LNHNV, CDR2 YYDKDF (reference sequence). The material sequenced was CD4+ or CD8+ T cells sorted from blood, taken in a trial of the OX40 agonist ivuxolimab. This chain links TRBV15 with TRBJ2-3, with 9 positions matching TRBD2. The origin of this receptor is an adult with an advanced solid tumor such as melanoma, head and neck, liver or kidney cancer. The CDR3 bases are TGTGCCACCAGTCGACTAGCGGCCTGGGCCACAGATACGCAGTATTTT. This sequence encodes CATSRLAAWATDTQYF.